This entry features one TCR beta chain sequence. Produced via immunoSEQ multiplex PCR; TCRdb's table is partial and in-frame only. In the table there are more than 40,000 clones, around 87% of which are singletons. These data originate in a study of blood T cell repertoires in COVID-19. Study as a whole: COVID-19 samples from acute and convalescent phases originated in the United States, Italy and Spain.

The specimen sequenced was peripheral blood. The TCR was taken from a human donor in a cohort sampled during active COVID-19.

CDR3 nucleotide sequence: TGTGCCAGCAGCGTAGAGATTACTAGCGGGAACACCGGGGAGCTGTTTTTT. Protein: CASSVEITSGNTGELFF. This rearrangement joins TRBV9 to TRBJ2-2; 8 positions match TRBD2. With 0 bases clipped from V and 1 base from J, the junction kept 5 bases outside the gene matches. The CDR3 length is 17 residues. CDR1 is SGDLS and CDR2 is YYNGEE in the germline V gene.